This T cell receptor beta chain was identified during a study of shared clonotypes between healthy human individuals. Study-wide findings and caveats: In general, naive subsets displayed greater estimated richness than memory subsets did. It was the non-shared clonotypes that had lower generation probabilities than clonotypes shared by all four donors.

Replicate PCRs for sorted subsets used around 200 ng DNA; this equaled around 29,000 T cell genomes. This table comes from immunoSEQ multiplex PCR, and its TCRdb copy is limited to in-frame clones, with some not included. In the table there are some 2,000,000 clones, approximately 96% of which are singletons. This CDR3 contains 14 residues. Trimming removed 1 base from V and 0 bases from J, with 7 bases in between. Germline CDR1 SGHTA, CDR2 FQGNSA. Worth noting for this clone: Its antigen is as yet unknown.

CD4+ cell separation produced CD45RA+ naive and CD45RA-negative memory subsets. The receptor was isolated from a man younger than 35 in good health. The material sequenced was naive CD4+ T cells sorted from blood. Noted subset: CD45RA+ positively selected. V and J are TRBV7-2 and TRBJ2-7; D is perhaps TRBD1 (5 bases). In nucleotides, the CDR3 is TGTGCCAGCAGCTTAGGACAGCACTCCTACGAGCAGTACTTC. Translating gives CASSLGQHSYEQYF.